This TCR beta chain was documented in a study of T cell repertoires in cytomegalovirus infection (dated by TCRdb to between 2017 and 2020). Background for the entire study: Donor HLA type was relevant to the analysis, as public TCR beta signatures indicated carriage of CMV infection together with the matching HLA type. Beyond this particular receptor, the publication reports: Carriers of CMV infection plus the relevant HLA type were discriminated by the cumulative frequency of public TCR beta family members in the study cohort and in an independent roughly 380-donor cohort. The ex vivo response was dominated by HLA-C-restricted CMV-specific TCR beta clonotypes, and the single most frequent clonotype in two of eight donors was supplied by these HLA-C-restricted clonotypes.

The germline ends are 9 bases apart after V is trimmed by 3 bases and J by 6 bases. In the germline V gene, CDR1 corresponds to KGHSH and CDR2 to LQKENI. The CDR3 runs 13 residues from the cysteine to the phenylalanine. Only CDR3 DNA remains: 39 bases, in frame from the first base. The data were produced on an Illumina HiSeq 1500. TCRdb trimmed public reads at Q25 via fastp, called clones via MiXCR and kept in-frame beta chains. Merged by CDR3 protein, the rows form single entries marked with the most common genes and DNA. The sample table lists 250,000 to 350,000 distinct CDR3 sequences, roughly 23% of them with a count of one. Of the sample, around 13% falls within the top ten clones. A few counts support this clonotype. No antigen is known for it. The sample holds no much larger clone one base away, and base qualities are not on file.

The rearranged chain carries TRBV18 and TRBJ2-1; no D segment can be confidently identified. Sequencing input: PBMCs. The sequence was collected from a human donor in good health (CMV status not recorded). Some clones in this sample may be carry-over from other donors' samples. The CDR3 region has the sequence CASSPSQPNEQFF. The DNA sequence is TGTGCCAGCTCACCCTCCCAGCCCAATGAGCAGTTCTTC.